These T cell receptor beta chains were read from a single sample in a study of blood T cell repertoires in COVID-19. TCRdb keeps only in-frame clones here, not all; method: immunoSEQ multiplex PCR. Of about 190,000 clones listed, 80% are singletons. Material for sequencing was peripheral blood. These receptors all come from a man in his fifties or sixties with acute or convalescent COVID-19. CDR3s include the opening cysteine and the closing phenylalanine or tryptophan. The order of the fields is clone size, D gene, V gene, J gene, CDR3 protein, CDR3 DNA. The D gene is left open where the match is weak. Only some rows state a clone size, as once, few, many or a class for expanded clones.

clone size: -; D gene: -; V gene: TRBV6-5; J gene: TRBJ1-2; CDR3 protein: CASSYSGRANYGYTF; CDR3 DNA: TGTGCCAGCAGTTACTCGGGCAGGGCTAACTATGGCTACACCTTC
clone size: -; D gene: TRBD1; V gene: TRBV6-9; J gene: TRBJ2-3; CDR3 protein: CASSSNGDSSTDTQYF; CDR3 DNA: TGTGCCAGCAGTTCGAATGGGGACAGCAGCACAGATACGCAGTATTTT
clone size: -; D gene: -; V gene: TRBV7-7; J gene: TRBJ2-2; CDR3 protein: CASSLVLGELFF; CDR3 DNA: TGTGCCAGCAGCTTAGTATTAGGGGAGCTGTTTTTT
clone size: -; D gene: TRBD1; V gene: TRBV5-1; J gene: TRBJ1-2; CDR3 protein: CASSADRGRSGYTF; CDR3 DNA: TGCGCCAGCAGCGCGGACAGGGGGCGAAGTGGCTACACCTTC
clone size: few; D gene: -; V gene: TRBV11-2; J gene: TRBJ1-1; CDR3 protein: CASSYTYQGNTEAFF; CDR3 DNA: TGTGCCAGCAGCTATACCTACCAGGGGAACACTGAAGCTTTCTTT
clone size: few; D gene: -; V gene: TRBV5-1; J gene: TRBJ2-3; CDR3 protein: CASSSSGITDTQYF; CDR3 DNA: TGCGCCAGCAGCTCAAGCGGAATCACAGATACGCAGTATTTT
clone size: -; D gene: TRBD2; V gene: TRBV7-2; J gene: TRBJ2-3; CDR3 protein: CASSLRLAGVVDTQYF; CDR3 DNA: TGTGCCAGCAGCTTACGGCTAGCGGGAGTGGTGGATACGCAGTATTTT
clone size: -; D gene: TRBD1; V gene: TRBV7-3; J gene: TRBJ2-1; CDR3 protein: CASSPGTGDEQFF; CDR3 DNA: TGTGCCAGCAGCCCGGGGACAGGGGATGAGCAGTTCTTC
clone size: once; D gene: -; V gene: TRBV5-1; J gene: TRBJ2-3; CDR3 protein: CASSLVASTDTQYF; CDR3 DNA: TGCGCCAGCAGCTTGGTAGCTAGCACAGATACGCAGTATTTT
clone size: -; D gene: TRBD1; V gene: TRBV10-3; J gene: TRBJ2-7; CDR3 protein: CAIRQGPEQYF; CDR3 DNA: TGTGCCATCCGACAGGGACCCGAGCAGTACTTC
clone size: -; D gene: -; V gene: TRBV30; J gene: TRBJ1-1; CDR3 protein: CAWISPTFRAFF; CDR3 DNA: TGTGCCTGGATCTCCCCAACGTTTCGGGCTTTCTTT
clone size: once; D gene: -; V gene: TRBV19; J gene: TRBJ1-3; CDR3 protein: CASSRKTRSSGNTIYF; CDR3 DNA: TGTGCCAGTAGTAGGAAGACACGTAGCTCTGGAAACACCATATATTTT
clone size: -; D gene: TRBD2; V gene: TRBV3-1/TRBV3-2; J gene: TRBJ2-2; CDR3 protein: CASSQTGGGATGELFF; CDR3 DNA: TGTGCCAGCAGCCAAACGGGCGGGGGGGCGACCGGGGAGCTGTTTTTT
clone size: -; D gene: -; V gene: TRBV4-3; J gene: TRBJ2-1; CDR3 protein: CASSQDLPRGAYNEQFF; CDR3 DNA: TGCGCCAGCAGCCAAGATCTCCCGCGGGGAGCTTACAATGAGCAGTTCTTC
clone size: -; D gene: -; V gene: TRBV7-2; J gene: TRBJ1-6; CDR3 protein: CASSPWGGNSPLHF; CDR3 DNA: TGTGCCAGCAGCCCCTGGGGGGGGAATTCACCCCTCCACTTT
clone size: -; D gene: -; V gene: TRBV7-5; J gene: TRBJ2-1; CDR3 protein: CARSLTLAGGPLHEQFF; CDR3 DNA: TGTGCCAGAAGCTTAACCCTAGCGGGGGGCCCTTTACATGAGCAGTTCTTC
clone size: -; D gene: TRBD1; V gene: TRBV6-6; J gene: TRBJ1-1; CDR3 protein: CASSSGQGETEAFF; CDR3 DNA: TGTGCCAGCAGTTCCGGACAGGGGGAGACTGAAGCTTTCTTT
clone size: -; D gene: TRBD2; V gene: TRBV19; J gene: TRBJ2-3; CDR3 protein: CASSKSSGSRPDTDTQYF; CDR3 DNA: TGTGCCAGTAGTAAGTCTAGCGGGAGCCGTCCCGACACAGATACGCAGTATTTT
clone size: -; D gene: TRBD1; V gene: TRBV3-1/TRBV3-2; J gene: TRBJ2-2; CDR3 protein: CASSHRPGTGAINTGELFF; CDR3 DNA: TGTGCCAGCAGCCATAGACCCGGGACAGGGGCCATTAACACCGGGGAGCTGTTTTTT
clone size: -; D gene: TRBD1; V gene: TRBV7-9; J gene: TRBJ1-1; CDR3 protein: CASSTGTAKAFF; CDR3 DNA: TGTGCCAGCAGCACTGGGACAGCTAAAGCTTTCTTT
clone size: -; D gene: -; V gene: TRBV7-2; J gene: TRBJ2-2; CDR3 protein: CASSLGGGLAGELFF; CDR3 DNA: TGTGCCAGCAGCTTGGGAGGCGGGCTGGCCGGGGAGCTGTTTTTT
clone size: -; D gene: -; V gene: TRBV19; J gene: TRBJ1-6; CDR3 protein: CASTQGSYNSPLHF; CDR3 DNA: TGTGCCAGTACACAGGGCTCCTATAATTCACCCCTCCACTTT
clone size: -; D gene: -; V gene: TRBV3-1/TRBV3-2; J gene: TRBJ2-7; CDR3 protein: CASSQSFEQYF; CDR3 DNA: TGTGCCAGCAGCCAGTCGTTCGAGCAGTACTTC